A single sample gave rise to the 15 T cell receptor beta chains below, sequenced in a study of T cells after yellow fever vaccination. TCRdb re-called the 5' RACE reads through MiXCR, storing one row per CDR3 protein. There are about 160,000 distinct CDR3 sequences in the sample; 5.5% to 7.5% occur only once, and roughly 2.5% lies in the top ten. Specimen: CD4+ T cells sorted from PBMCs, collected 5 to 6 days after the first yellow fever vaccination. The receptors shown here come from a man aged 18 to 35 who received the YFV17D yellow fever vaccine.

The count of this clonotype is one. A single base separates this from a much larger clone, so it may be a read error. The chain carries TRBV11-1 and TRBJ1-1, with D possibly TRBD1 on 5 matching bases. Germline CDR1 is SGHAT and CDR2 is FQDESV (reference sequence). The CDR3 sequence is 14 residues long. The CDR3: CASSLDIMKTEAFF. The DNA of the CDR3 is TGTGCCAGCAGCTTGGACATCATGAAGACTGAAGCTTTCTTT.

This clonotype was seen repeatedly, ten times or more. J is TRBJ1-2 and V is TRBV4-1, with TRBD1 matching over 10 bases. The CDR3 spans 15 residues. The germline gives CDR1 MGHRA, CDR2 YSYEKL. V lost 0 bases, J lost 8 bases, and 6 bases stayed unmatched. The CDR3 DNA is TGCGCCAGCAGCCAAGATTTCAGGACAGGGGGAGGCTACACCTTC. It specifies CASSQDFRTGGGYTF.

This clonotype was picked up a small number of times. DNA for the CDR3: TGCAGCGTTGGGGGGGGATCCGAGGGAAAGACCCAGTACTTC. As protein: CSVGGGSEGKTQYF. This chain links TRBV29-1 with TRBJ2-5, with TRBD2 matching 7 bases. CDR1 SQVTM and CDR2 ANQGSEA come from the germline V gene. V lost 4 bases to trimming and J lost 6 bases; unmatched junction nucleotides: 11. There are 14 residues in the CDR3.

Many counts were recorded for this clonotype. V and J are TRBV5-1 and TRBJ2-3; D is unresolved. V was trimmed by 0 bases and J by 4 bases, leaving 6 bases between them. The CDR3 covers 13 residues. Looked up from germline, CDR1 is SGHRS and CDR2 is YFSETQ. CDR3 sequence (DNA): TGCGCCAGCAGCTTGGTTCCCTCAGATACGCAGTATTTT. Its protein is CASSLVPSDTQYF. The whole variable domain, remainder taken from reference TRBV5-1 and TRBJ2-3, is KAGVTQTPRYLIKTRGQQVTLSCSPISGHRSVSWYQQTPGQGLQFLFEYFSETQRNKGNFPGRFSGRQFSNSRSEMNVSTLELGDSALYLCASSLVPSDTQYFGPGTRLTVL.

This clonotype turned up a few times. The V gene is TRBV5-1, the J gene TRBJ2-1, with TRBD1 as a possible D gene (6 bases). The V gene's germline CDR1 is SGHRS and CDR2 YFSETQ. Deletions cut 0 bases from V and 4 bases from J, with 8 bases between. This CDR3 is built from 14 residues. CDR3 DNA: TGCGCCAGCAGCTTGGAACAGGGTTACAATGAGCAGTTCTTC. Translated: CASSLEQGYNEQFF.

This clonotype was recorded many times. The J gene is TRBJ2-5, the V gene TRBV29-1, with D possibly matching TRBD2 (5 bases). Germline values: CDR1 SQVTM, CDR2 ANQGSEA. The V end was cut by 7 bases, the J end by 1 base, with 13 bases between. CDR3 size: 13 residues. The CDR3 DNA reads as TGCAGCGCGCAGAGGAGGAGCCAAGAGACCCAGTACTTC. It yields the protein CSAQRRSQETQYF.

This clonotype was seen a handful of times. The chain links TRBV10-2 to TRBJ1-1; 11 nucleotides align to TRBD1. There are 15 residues in the CDR3. With V trimmed by 7 bases and J by 0 bases, 4 bases remained unmatched. Germline CDR1 is WSHSY and CDR2 is SAAADI. The CDR3 loop reads CASMRTGGLNTEAFF. The CDR3 bases are TGCGCCAGCATGCGGACAGGGGGCTTGAACACTGAAGCTTTCTTT.

In this sample, this clonotype turned up many times. The chain links TRBV7-2 to TRBJ2-5, with 11 bases fitting TRBD1. The CDR3 is 15 amino acids. With V trimmed by 2 bases and J by 5 bases, 4 bases remained unmatched. CDR1 and CDR2 (germline): SGHTA, FQGNSA. CDR3 protein: CASSLMRDRGETQYF. CDR3 nucleotide sequence: TGTGCCAGCAGCTTAATGCGGGACAGGGGGGAGACCCAGTACTTC.

This clonotype was seen only a few times. This chain links TRBV11-2 with TRBJ1-2, with D maybe TRBD1 (5 bases). CDR1 and CDR2 from the germline V gene are SGHAT and FQNNGV. The CDR3 sequence is 15 residues long. V lost 6 bases, J lost 4 bases, and 18 bases lay in between. CDR3 DNA sequence: TGTGCCAGCAGTCCTGGGCCCAGGGCGCGCTATGGCTACACCTTC. Encoded protein: CASSPGPRARYGYTF.

This clonotype showed up many times. The chain employs TRBV7-2 and TRBJ2-1; 7 bases align to TRBD2. The germline V gene has CDR1 SGHTA and CDR2 FQGNSA. The J segment lost 4 bases and the V segment lost 2 bases, leaving 5 bases of the junction unmatched. This CDR3 region has 15 residues. The CDR3 is CASSLRPAGYNEQFF. Written as DNA, the CDR3 is TGTGCCAGCAGCTTACGGCCAGCGGGGTACAATGAGCAGTTCTTC.

The rearrangement links TRBV20-1 to TRBJ1-2, with D uncertain. Trimming removed 0 bases from V and 5 bases from J, with 16 bases in between. The CDR3 runs to 15 residues. Germline loops: CDR1 DFQATT, CDR2 SNEGSKA (reference sequence). CDR3 region: CSARDPSAGEYGYTF. Here the CDR3 DNA reads TGCAGTGCTAGAGATCCTTCAGCAGGCGAATATGGCTACACCTTC.

This clonotype has a count of ten or more. This chain connects TRBV5-6 to TRBJ2-3; the match to TRBD2 covers 13 bases. The CDR3 sequence is 15 residues long. With V trimmed by 3 bases and J by 5 bases, 3 bases remained unmatched. Germline V gives CDR1 SGHDT, CDR2 YYEEEE. The CDR3 loop reads CASSWGLAGKDTQYF. CDR3 nucleotides: TGTGCCAGCAGCTGGGGACTAGCGGGAAAAGATACGCAGTATTTT.

This clonotype was detected only a few times. The chain combines TRBV6-1 with TRBJ1-2; D is perhaps TRBD1 (5 bases). Trimming removed 5 bases from V and 4 bases from J, with 11 bases in between. Germline loops: CDR1 MNHNS, CDR2 SASEGT. The CDR3 is made up of 13 amino acids. CDR3 region: CASSRDLAYGYTF. Written as DNA, the CDR3 is TGTGCCAGCAGTCGGGACCTCGCCTATGGCTACACCTTC.

Many counts were recorded for this clonotype. CDR3 coding DNA: TGTGCCAGCAGCTCGAACCGGGGACTAGCGGGGGAAGAGACCCAGTACTTC. As protein: CASSSNRGLAGEETQYF. The gene calls are TRBV7-9 and TRBJ2-5; 14 positions match TRBD2. This CDR3 contains 17 residues. V was clipped by 4 bases and J by 3 bases; unmatched bases: 7. The germline V gene encodes CDR1 SEHNR and CDR2 FQNEAQ (reference sequence). The entire variable domain, with the rest obtained from reference TRBV7-9 and TRBJ2-5, is as follows: DTGVSQNPRHKITKRGQNVTFRCDPISEHNRLYWYRQTLGQGPEFLTYFQNEAQLEKSRLLSDRFSAERPKGSFSTLEIQRTEQGDSAMYLCASSSNRGLAGEETQYFGPGTRLLVL.

The gene calls are TRBV4-3 and TRBJ1-4; TRBD1 might be the D (5 bases). Germline-derived CDR1 and CDR2 are LGHNA and YSLEER. V shed 3 bases and J shed 7 bases, with 12 bases lying between them. This CDR3 comprises 14 residues. CDR3 region: CASSQSRAGEKLFF. The CDR3 DNA follows: TGCGCCAGCAGCCAGAGCAGGGCTGGTGAAAAACTGTTTTTT.